Shown below are 12 T cell receptor beta chains from a single sample sequenced in a study of blood T cells in healthy people across ages. It was with a sample-barcoded 5' primer and a J-beta primer mix that a second PCR of roughly 7 to 12 cycles was run. MiXCR, applied by TCRdb to the 5' RACE reads, yields one record per CDR3 protein. The table has about 1.4 million distinct CDR3 sequences, approximately 60% seen once. Sequencing used blood. The receptors originated from a man between 18 and 29 years old in good health.

This clonotype was counted between two and nine times. The V gene is TRBV20-1, the J gene TRBJ1-2; 7 bases match TRBD1. The CDR3 has 14 amino acids. V trimming: 5 bases; J trimming: 6 bases; junction bases outside the gene matches: 12. Germline CDR1 reads DFQATT; CDR2 reads SNEGSKA (reference sequence). The CDR3 protein is CSAPTGAQRNGYTF. For the CDR3, the DNA is TGCAGTGCTCCTACAGGGGCGCAGAGAAATGGCTACACCTTC.

This clonotype came up many times. The rearrangement links TRBV25-1 to TRBJ2-3; 8 nucleotides match TRBD2. The junction had 10 bases not matched to a gene; V was cut back by 4 bases and J by 4 bases. Per the germline V gene, CDR1 is MGHDK and CDR2 is SYGVNS. This CDR3 spans 16 amino acids. In nucleotides, the CDR3 is TGTGCCAGCAGTGGTCGGGGACTAGGTTATGCAGATACGCAGTATTTT. This codes for CASSGRGLGYADTQYF.

This clonotype appeared once. The chain combines TRBV2 with TRBJ2-1, with unresolved D. The CDR3 consists of 11 residues. Trimming cost V 7 bases and J 7 bases, with 8 bases left between them. Germline values: CDR1 SNHLY, CDR2 FYNNEI. CDR3: CASKRTNEQFF. In DNA form, the CDR3 reads TGTGCCAGCAAACGAACGAATGAGCAGTTCTTC.

The chain employs TRBV7-2 and TRBJ2-5; D may be TRBD1 (8 bases). Deletions cut 5 bases from V and 5 bases from J, with 15 bases between. There are 14 residues in the CDR3. The germline V gene encodes CDR1 SGHTA and CDR2 FQGNSA. CDR3 in DNA: TGTGCCAGCAGCAGACAGGGGAGGGGGGAGACCCAGTACTTC. This sequence encodes CASSRQGRGETQYF.

This rearrangement joins TRBV30 to TRBJ2-7; TRBD1 agrees at 7 bases. The better agreement between TRBJ2-5 and the DNA end casts doubt on the J call. Germline-derived CDR1 and CDR2 are GTSNPN and SVGIG (reference sequence). The CDR3 extends over 15 amino acids. The CDR3 protein is CAWSFPTGLIETQYF. In DNA form, the CDR3 reads TGTGCCTGGAGTTTTCCGACAGGGTTAATAGAGACCCAGTACTTC.

This chain connects TRBV24-1 to TRBJ2-2; D perhaps matches TRBD2 (6 bases). Trimming stripped 5 bases from V and 5 bases from J, with 8 bases between. Per germline, CDR1 KGHDR and CDR2 SFDVKD. The CDR3 extends over 13 amino acids. The CDR3 nucleotides read TGTGCCACCAGTGGGGCGGGGACCGGGGAGCTGTTTTTT. Its translation: CATSGAGTGELFF.

This chain links TRBV21-1 with TRBJ1-2; no check of the table's D call, TRBD1, against the DNA was made. TRBV21-1 is termed a pseudogene. This CDR3 is built from 16 residues. The CDR3 loop reads CASSLDGTADNYGYTF. CDR3 sequence (DNA): TGTGCCAGCAGTCTTGATGGGACAGCCGATAACTATGGCTACACCTTC.

The gene calls are TRBV3-1 and TRBJ2-1; the D gene could be TRBD1 or TRBD2 (5 bases each). This CDR3 is 12 amino acids long. Germline CDR1 LGHDT, CDR2 YNNKEL (reference sequence). V gave up 7 bases and J gave up 9 bases, with 13 bases separating them. The CDR3 loop reads CASKGPAAEQFF. CDR3 DNA sequence: TGTGCCAGCAAGGGACCAGCGGCTGAGCAGTTCTTC.

The rearrangement uses TRBV27 and TRBJ2-7; 7 bases are shared with TRBD2. The CDR3 is 13 residues long. Germline-derived CDR1 and CDR2 are MNHEY and SMNVEV (reference sequence). Losses at the gene ends were 6 bases for V and 1 base for J; bases not matched to a gene: 3. The CDR3 region is CASRLAESYEQYF. CDR3 bases: TGTGCCAGCAGGCTAGCGGAGTCCTACGAGCAGTACTTC.

The V call is TRBV25-1, the J call TRBJ1-6; 7 bases match TRBD1. CDR1 and CDR2 (germline): MGHDK, SYGVNS. Trimming at V came to 7 bases and at J to 7 bases, leaving 7 bases not matched to a gene. The CDR3 runs 14 residues. The CDR3 loop is CASKQGITNSPLHF. DNA of the CDR3: TGTGCCAGCAAACAGGGGATTACCAATTCACCCCTCCACTTT.

The chain uses TRBV5-1 and TRBJ1-1; TRBD1 matches 11 bases. Germline-derived CDR1 and CDR2 are SGHRS and YFSETQ. V trimming: 3 bases; J trimming: 5 bases; junction bases outside the gene matches: 6. This CDR3 is built from 15 residues. This CDR3 is CASSWTGGAGTEAFF. CDR3 bases: TGCGCCAGCAGCTGGACAGGGGGCGCAGGTACTGAAGCTTTCTTT.

The chain employs TRBV6-1 and TRBJ2-1, with 9 bases fitting TRBD2. After removal of 10 bases from V and 10 bases from J, the junction contained 5 bases not matched to a gene. The germline gives CDR1 MNHNS, CDR2 SASEGT. The CDR3 length is 11 residues. CDR3 loop: CATFAGGEQFF. CDR3 DNA sequence: TGTGCCACCTTCGCGGGAGGGGAGCAGTTCTTC.